Below, 17 T cell receptor beta chains from the same sample are listed, as sequenced in a study of blood T cells in healthy people across ages. Using a J-beta primer mix together with a sample-barcoded 5' primer, a second PCR was run for roughly 6 to 12 cycles. MiXCR, run by TCRdb on the 5' RACE reads, gives a single entry per CDR3 protein. The sample shows 1 million or so distinct CDR3 sequences, 45% of them seen only once. Material for sequencing was blood. The receptors here all came from a woman between 55 and 75 years old in good health.

CDR3 DNA: TGTGCCAGCAGTTACCGGACACCTAAGAAAGCTTTCTTT. It is translated as CASSYRTPKKAFF. The chain joins TRBV6-2 or TRBV6-3 to TRBJ1-1; TRBD1 might be the D (5 bases). The CDR3 sequence is 13 residues long. V was trimmed by 2 bases and J by 9 bases, leaving 13 bases between them. Germline CDR1 MNHEY, CDR2 SVGEGT.

The CDR3 sequence: CASSNAGSGRIETQYF. CDR3 DNA: TGTGCCAGCAGTAACGCCGGTAGCGGGAGGATTGAGACCCAGTACTTC. This chain links TRBV7-9 with TRBJ2-7; 10 nucleotides match TRBD2. The DNA end favors TRBJ2-5, so the J call may be wrong. Germline assignment: CDR1 SEHNR and CDR2 FQNEAQ (reference sequence). This CDR3 spans 16 amino acids.

CDR3 sequence (DNA): TGCGCCAGCAGCTCGGGACCAGGTCCCCCCGAGCAGTACTTC. Translation gives CASSSGPGPPEQYF. This chain links TRBV5-1 with TRBJ2-7; D possibly uses TRBD1 or TRBD2 (5 bases each). Per the germline V gene, CDR1 is SGHRS and CDR2 is YFSETQ. CDR3 size: 14 residues. V lost 3 bases and J lost 6, with 16 bases in between.

This chain links TRBV5-1 with TRBJ2-5; D gene uncertain. The germline V gene encodes CDR1 SGHRS and CDR2 YFSETQ. The CDR3 runs to 12 residues. V was clipped by 2 bases and J by 13 bases, with 15 bases between them. CDR3 coding DNA: TGCGCCAGCAGCTTATCAAGGAACGAGTGGTACTTC. Translated, it gives CASSLSRNEWYF.

This clonotype was counted between two and nine times. The rearrangement joins TRBV2 to TRBJ2-7, with TRBD2 identical over 10 bases. This CDR3 is built from 13 residues. The V segment lost 9 bases and the J segment 5 bases; nucleotides outside the gene matches: 7. Germline assignment: CDR1 SNHLY and CDR2 FYNNEI. The CDR3 sequence: CASQREGQDEQYF. In DNA form, the CDR3 reads TGTGCCAGTCAGCGGGAGGGCCAGGACGAGCAGTACTTC.

Ten or more counts support this clonotype. CDR3 residues: CSAFSLGEQYF. The DNA for the CDR3 is TGCAGTGCTTTCTCGCTGGGAGAGCAGTACTTC. J is TRBJ2-7 and V is TRBV20-1; D ambiguous. V dropped 5 bases and J dropped 7 bases, with 12 bases sitting between them. From germline, CDR1 is DFQATT and CDR2 SNEGSKA (reference sequence). The CDR3 consists of 11 residues.

This rearrangement joins TRBV7-9 to TRBJ2-5; D gene unclear. With the DNA end fitting TRBJ2-7 better, the J assignment may be wrong. The CDR3 has 14 amino acids. Germline CDR1 is SEHNR and CDR2 is FQNEAQ (reference sequence). The DNA of the CDR3 is TGTGCCAGCAGCCTAAACCCGCATGGGGACGAGCAGTACTTC. This codes for CASSLNPHGDEQYF.

This clonotype was observed a few times. The chain joins TRBV6-5 to TRBJ2-3, with D possibly matching TRBD1 (5 bases). The CDR3 loop spans 14 amino acids. Germline V gene data show CDR1 as MNHEY and CDR2 as SVGAGI. The V gene lost 0 bases and the J gene lost 2 bases, with 6 bases spanning the gap. The CDR3 protein is CASSYSGLTDTQYF. For the CDR3, the DNA is TGTGCCAGCAGTTACTCGGGGCTCACAGATACGCAGTATTTT.

The DNA for the CDR3 is TGTGCCAGCAGTTACTCGAGAGGGGTTTATCAGCCCCAGCATTTT. As protein: CASSYSRGVYQPQHF. The J gene is TRBJ1-5, the V gene TRBV6-2 or TRBV6-3; D may be TRBD1 (5 bases). Germline CDR1 and CDR2: MNHEY and SVGEGT. The V gene lost 0 bases and the J gene lost 5 bases, with 11 bases spanning the gap. The CDR3 length is 15 residues.

This clonotype was seen a handful of times. CDR3 bases: TGTGCCAGCAGTTCATCCGGGTCTCACAATGAGCAGTACTTC. It yields the protein CASSSSGSHNEQYF. This chain uses TRBV27 with TRBJ2-5; D is ambiguous. Trimming left V 4 bases short and J 11 bases short, with 20 bases between. The CDR3 has 14 amino acids. Germline CDR1 reads MNHEY; CDR2 reads SMNVEV (reference sequence).

V is TRBV12-3 or TRBV12-4 and J is TRBJ1-5; D possibly corresponds to TRBD1 (5 bases). V dropped 5 bases and J dropped 6 bases, with 14 bases sitting between them. This CDR3 contains 14 residues. Here the CDR3 reads CASSPGISGQPQHF. The CDR3 DNA follows: TGTGCCAGCAGTCCAGGGATCTCGGGTCAGCCCCAGCATTTT.

With respect to this clonotype: One junction end disagrees with the germline gene, perhaps due to a read error. The chain is built from TRBV12-3 or TRBV12-4 and TRBJ2-3; a weak D match, TRBD1 (5 bases). The CDR3 sequence is 12 residues long. The CDR3 region has the DNA TGTGCCAGCAGAGGGGCGACAGATGCGCAGTATTTT. Encoded protein: CASRGATDAQYF.

In this sample, this clonotype turned up a few times. The chain uses TRBV11-2 and TRBJ2-3, with 14 bases that match TRBD2. The V gene end was trimmed by 5 bases and the J gene end by 2 bases; junction bases not matched to a gene: 9. The CDR3 runs to 18 residues. CDR1 is SGHAT, CDR2 FQNNGV, per germline. The CDR3 loop reads CASSPQLGLAGVTDTQYF. The CDR3 DNA sequence: TGTGCCAGCAGCCCTCAACTGGGACTAGCGGGAGTCACAGATACGCAGTATTTT.

This clonotype was found a few times. The chain has TRBV5-1 and TRBJ1-4; 9 bases match TRBD1. Unmatched junction bases numbered 4, after V lost 0 bases and J lost 7 bases. Germline V CDR1 and CDR2: SGHRS, YFSETQ. The CDR3 is 15 residues long. CDR3 bases: TGCGCCAGCAGCTTGGATGGGACAGGGATTGAAAAACTGTTTTTT. This gives the protein CASSLDGTGIEKLFF.

The rearrangement uses TRBV7-9 and TRBJ2-1; D is unclear. This CDR3 is built from 14 residues. V gave up 3 bases and J gave up 5 bases, with 11 bases separating them. Germline V gene sequence: CDR1 SEHNR, CDR2 FQNEAQ (reference sequence). DNA for the CDR3: TGTGCCAGCAGCTTCGATCAGTCGCACAATGAGCAGTTCTTC. Protein: CASSFDQSHNEQFF.

The sample holds a few counts of this clonotype. The V gene is TRBV27, the J gene TRBJ1-2; perhaps TRBD1 as D (5 bases). V was trimmed by 4 bases and J by 0 bases, leaving 9 bases between them. CDR1 and CDR2 (germline): MNHEY, SMNVEV (reference sequence). CDR3 length equals 14 residues. CDR3 in amino acids: CASSSGPANYGYTF. DNA of the CDR3: TGTGCCAGCAGTTCGGGACCGGCTAACTATGGCTACACCTTC.

This clonotype was counted only a few times. The chain recombines TRBV12-3 or TRBV12-4 with TRBJ1-2; no clear D gene. The CDR3 loop spans 12 amino acids. V lost 3 bases and J lost 6, with 8 bases in between. The CDR3 is CASSFSGNGYTF. The CDR3 bases are TGTGCCAGCAGTTTCTCCGGGAATGGCTACACCTTC.